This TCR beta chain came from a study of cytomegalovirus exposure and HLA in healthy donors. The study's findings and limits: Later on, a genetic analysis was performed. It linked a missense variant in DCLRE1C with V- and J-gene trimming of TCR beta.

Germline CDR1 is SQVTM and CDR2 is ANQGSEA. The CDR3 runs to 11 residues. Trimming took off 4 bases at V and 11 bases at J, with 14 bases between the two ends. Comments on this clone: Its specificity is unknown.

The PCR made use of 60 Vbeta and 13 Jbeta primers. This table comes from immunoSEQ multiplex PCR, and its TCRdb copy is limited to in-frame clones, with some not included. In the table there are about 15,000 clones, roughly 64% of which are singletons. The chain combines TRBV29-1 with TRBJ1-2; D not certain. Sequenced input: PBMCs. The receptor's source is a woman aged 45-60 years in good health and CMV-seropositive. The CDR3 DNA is TGCAGCGTTGTTTTTCAGGCTCAGTACACCTTC. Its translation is CSVVFQAQYTF.